This is a list of T cell receptor beta chains from one sample in a study of response to subunit inactivated influenza vaccine. One entry per CDR3 protein results from TCRdb running MiXCR on the RT-PCR reads. Here the sample spans 600,000 to 850,000 distinct CDR3 sequences, 13% to 15% being singletons. This specimen was PBMCs from blood, taken less than 15 days before vaccination. The origin of the receptors is a man aged 50-60 years who received an inactivated influenza vaccine. CDR3s include the opening cysteine and the closing phenylalanine or tryptophan. The D gene is left open where the match is weak. Clone size, where shown, is once, few, many, or a class for clones that have expanded.

abundance,v_gene,d_gene,j_gene,CDR3aa,CDR3nt
few,TRBV3-1,.,TRBJ1-2,CASSQDWGSGGYTF,TGTGCCAGCAGCCAAGATTGGGGAAGCGGGGGCTACACCTTC
few,TRBV25-1,.,TRBJ1-1,CASSEMAGEAFF,TGTGCCAGCAGTGAAATGGCAGGCGAAGCTTTCTTT
.,TRBV20-1,TRBD1,TRBJ1-1,CSASRGSEAFF,TGCAGTGCTAGCAGGGGGTCTGAAGCTTTCTTT
.,TRBV5-1,.,TRBJ2-4,CASSSELAKNIQYF,TGCGCCAGCAGCTCTGAACTAGCCAAAAACATTCAGTACTTC
.,TRBV20-1,.,TRBJ2-5,CSARAGVYQYF,TGCAGTGCTAGAGCTGGGGTCTACCAGTACTTC
.,TRBV6-1,.,TRBJ2-7,CASTNGGTNYEQYF,TGTGCCAGCACCAACGGGGGAACTAACTACGAGCAGTACTTC
few,TRBV6-5,.,TRBJ2-4,CASSYSTVGNIQYF,TGTGCCAGCAGTTACTCGACCGTCGGAAACATTCAGTACTTC
few,TRBV20-1,TRBD2,TRBJ2-7,CSARRLAGTYEQYF,TGCAGTGCTAGACGCCTAGCGGGTACCTACGAGCAGTACTTC
.,TRBV28,TRBD2,TRBJ2-7,CASRLLRDYVSYEQYF,TGTGCCAGCAGGCTCCTCCGGGACTACGTCTCCTACGAGCAGTACTTC
few,TRBV4-1,.,TRBJ1-2,CASSQETGGYTF,TGCGCCAGCAGCCAAGAGACTGGAGGCTACACCTTC
few,TRBV5-5,.,TRBJ2-1,CASSLGPEVRYNEQFF,TGTGCCAGCAGCTTGGGCCCCGAGGTTCGCTACAATGAGCAGTTCTTC
many,TRBV7-2,.,TRBJ1-3,CASSPRWGLASGNTIYF,TGTGCCAGCAGCCCACGCTGGGGTTTAGCCTCTGGAAACACCATATATTTT
few,TRBV20-1,TRBD1,TRBJ2-1,CSATLGTGAYNEQFF,TGCAGTGCAACGCTCGGGACAGGGGCCTACAATGAGCAGTTCTTC
.,TRBV19,.,TRBJ1-5,CASSFFWGSNQPQHF,TGTGCCAGTAGTTTTTTCTGGGGAAGCAATCAGCCCCAGCATTTT
few,TRBV29-1,.,TRBJ2-1,CSVEILQTYNEQFF,TGCAGCGTTGAGATACTTCAAACCTACAATGAGCAGTTCTTC
.,TRBV3-1,.,TRBJ2-5,CASSPHPGDWTGETQYF,TGTGCCAGCAGCCCCCACCCCGGGGATTGGACCGGGGAGACCCAGTACTTC
few,TRBV12-3/TRBV12-4,.,TRBJ1-5,CASSLGANQPQQF,TGTGCCAGCAGTTTGGGGGCGAATCAGCCCCAGCAGTTT
.,TRBV30,.,TRBJ2-7,CAWSEHGDYEQYF,TGTGCCTGGAGTGAACACGGCGATTACGAGCAGTACTTC
.,TRBV2,.,TRBJ2-7,CASRRDSHEQYF,TGTGCCAGCAGGCGGGACAGCCACGAGCAGTACTTC
.,TRBV5-1,TRBD2,TRBJ2-2,CASSLAIAGGTGELFF,TGCGCCAGCAGCTTGGCAATAGCGGGAGGCACCGGGGAGCTGTTTTTT
few,TRBV7-9,TRBD1,TRBJ1-1,CASSAGQTSTEAFF,TGTGCCAGCAGCGCGGGACAGACCTCTACTGAAGCTTTCTTT
.,TRBV7-9,TRBD1,TRBJ1-1,CASSFTDRGGEALF,TGTGCCAGCAGCTTCACCGACAGGGGGGGTGAAGCTCTCTTT
few,TRBV28,.,TRBJ1-2,CASSMDMFYGYTF,TGTGCCAGCAGCATGGACATGTTCTATGGCTACACCTTC
.,TRBV5-4,.,TRBJ2-2,CASSGRKNTGELFF,TGTGCCAGCAGCGGCCGGAAGAACACCGGGGAGCTGTTTTTT
.,TRBV7-7,.,TRBJ2-1,CASSLGPPRGAAGEQFF,TGTGCCAGCAGCTTAGGGCCGCCCAGGGGGGCAGCGGGTGAGCAGTTCTTC
few,TRBV5-1,TRBD1,TRBJ1-1,CASSWGQGSDGTEAFF,TGCGCCAGCAGCTGGGGACAGGGCAGTGATGGCACTGAAGCTTTCTTT
few,TRBV6-1,.,TRBJ1-1,CASSETLYGTEAFF,TGTGCCAGCAGTGAAACGTTATATGGGACTGAAGCTTTCTTT
.,TRBV11-2,TRBD1,TRBJ1-2,CASSHDRGSYGYTF,TGTGCCAGCAGCCACGACAGGGGAAGTTATGGCTACACCTTC
.,TRBV10-3,.,TRBJ2-2,CAIRQGIEHGGTGELFF,TGTGCCATCAGACAGGGTATCGAACACGGGGGCACCGGGGAGCTGTTTTTT
.,TRBV5-6,.,TRBJ1-5,CASSLGGGSTGNQPQHF,TGTGCCAGCAGCTTGGGGGGGGGTAGTACGGGCAATCAGCCCCAGCATTTT
few,TRBV9,TRBD1,TRBJ2-1,CASSPRGTDYSYNEQFF,TGTGCCAGCAGCCCACGAGGGACAGACTACTCCTACAATGAGCAGTTCTTC
few,TRBV6-2/TRBV6-3,TRBD2,TRBJ2-7,CASSYVGTSGPSYEQYF,TGTGCCAGCAGTTACGTTGGGACTAGCGGGCCCTCCTACGAGCAGTACTTC
once,TRBV19,TRBD2,TRBJ2-1,CASSTRLAGDVYEQFF,TGTGCCAGTAGTACCCGACTAGCGGGAGATGTCTATGAGCAGTTCTTC
.,TRBV24-1,TRBD2,TRBJ2-1,CATSDFSGMWNEQFF,TGTGCCACCAGTGATTTTAGCGGGATGTGGAATGAGCAGTTCTTC
.,TRBV14,.,TRBJ2-2,CASSRQYTGELFF,TGTGCCAGCAGCCGACAGTACACCGGGGAGCTGTTTTTT
.,TRBV18,TRBD1,TRBJ2-3,CASSPGSGTGGEHTQYF,TGTGCCAGCTCACCAGGGTCCGGGACAGGGGGAGAACATACGCAGTATTTT
.,TRBV20-1,.,TRBJ2-7,CSANGGRSMYEQYF,TGCAGTGCTAACGGGGGGCGATCGATGTACGAGCAGTACTTC
.,TRBV2,.,TRBJ2-2,CASSAQTGELFF,TGTGCCAGCAGTGCGCAAACCGGGGAGCTGTTTTTT
few,TRBV2,.,TRBJ2-2,CASSFTLNTGELFF,TGTGCCAGCAGTTTCACTTTGAACACCGGGGAGCTGTTTTTT
.,TRBV6-1,.,TRBJ2-5,CASSSGAGFRETQYF,TGTGCCAGCAGCTCCGGGGCAGGGTTTAGGGAGACCCAGTACTTC
.,TRBV3-1,.,TRBJ1-3,CASSQDNRVSGNTIYF,TGTGCCAGCAGCCAAGATAACAGGGTCTCTGGAAACACCATATATTTT
.,TRBV6-1,TRBD1,TRBJ1-4,CASSAQGEEKLFF,TGTGCCAGCAGTGCACAGGGGGAGGAAAAACTGTTTTTT
few,TRBV6-2/TRBV6-3,TRBD1,TRBJ1-5,CASAVAGGNQPQHF,TGTGCCAGCGCGGTAGCAGGGGGTAATCAGCCCCAGCATTTT
few,TRBV4-3,.,TRBJ1-1,CASSQASAGQNTEAFF,TGCGCCAGCAGCCAAGCATCGGCGGGACAGAACACTGAAGCTTTCTTT
few,TRBV28,TRBD1,TRBJ2-5,CASSSGQADQETQYF,TGTGCCAGCAGTTCCGGACAGGCCGACCAAGAGACCCAGTACTTC
.,TRBV2,.,TRBJ2-3,CAGSEGAADTQYF,TGTGCCGGCTCGGAGGGGGCCGCAGATACGCAGTATTTT
.,TRBV11-1,TRBD2,TRBJ2-7,CASSPTGLAGGGTYEQYF,TGTGCCAGCAGTCCGACGGGACTAGCGGGAGGGGGGACCTACGAGCAGTACTTC
.,TRBV13,TRBD2,TRBJ2-1,CASSWGGRLEQFF,TGTGCCAGCAGCTGGGGGGGTAGGCTTGAGCAGTTCTTC
.,TRBV2,.,TRBJ2-3,CALKRESDTQYF,TGTGCCCTAAAACGGGAATCAGATACGCAGTATTTT
.,TRBV5-1,TRBD2,TRBJ2-1,CASSRPGQGLAGGPVLSRNEQFF,TGCGCCAGCAGCCGTCCGGGACAGGGACTAGCGGGGGGGCCGGTCTTATCTAGGAATGAGCAGTTCTTC
.,TRBV7-9,.,TRBJ2-1,CASSPRGANEQFF,TGTGCCAGCAGCCCCCGAGGTGCCAATGAGCAGTTCTTC
many,TRBV27,.,TRBJ2-2,CASKVVWSAPGELFF,TGTGCCAGCAAGGTCGTTTGGTCCGCCCCCGGGGAGCTGTTTTTT
few,TRBV20-1,TRBD2,TRBJ2-3,CSAASGRGSTDTQYF,TGCAGTGCTGCCAGCGGGAGAGGTAGCACAGATACGCAGTATTTT
few,TRBV5-1,.,TRBJ2-1,CASRTDGGNEQFF,TGCGCCAGCAGAACGGACGGAGGCAATGAGCAGTTCTTC
.,TRBV12-3/TRBV12-4,.,TRBJ2-7,CASSLAGVIGNEQYF,TGTGCCAGCAGTTTAGCAGGGGTAATCGGGAACGAGCAGTACTTC
many,TRBV7-2,TRBD2,TRBJ2-2,CASSLNSGGMTGELFF,TGTGCCAGCAGCTTAAACTCGGGAGGAATGACCGGGGAGCTGTTTTTT
few,TRBV3-1,.,TRBJ1-1,CASSQAGAGTEAFF,TGTGCCAGCAGCCAAGCTGGGGCTGGCACTGAAGCTTTCTTT
few,TRBV5-1,.,TRBJ2-6,CASSLVGKSGANVLTF,TGCGCCAGCAGCTTGGTCGGGAAATCTGGGGCCAACGTCCTGACTTTC
many,TRBV3-1,.,TRBJ2-3,CASSYQTDTQYF,TGTGCCAGCTCTTATCAAACAGATACGCAGTATTTT
few,TRBV5-6,TRBD1,TRBJ1-1,CASSPGGLSEAFF,TGTGCCAGCAGCCCAGGGGGCTTATCTGAAGCTTTCTTT